This is a list of T cell receptor beta chains from one sample in a study of tumor-infiltrating lymphocytes in primary liver carcinoma. TCRdb itself ran the multiplex PCR reads through MiXCR, one entry per CDR3 protein. The sample has tens of thousands of distinct CDR3 sequences, 70% to 80% seen once. The sample comprised liver tumor tissue from sampling region 5. These receptors originate from a man in his forties or fifties with primary liver carcinoma and hepatitis B virus infection. The CDR3 runs from the conserved cysteine through the conserved F or W. The D gene is left open where the match is weak. Not all rows give a size; the values are once, few, many and, for expanded clones, a class.

TGTGCCTGGAGTGGGTCTAACCGCACCAAGTATGAGCAGTTCTTC	CAWSGSNRTKYEQFF	NA	TRBV30	15	TRBJ2-1	NA
TGTGCTAGCAGCTTAGCCCGGGGACGGACCGGGGACCCGTTTTTT	CASSLARGRTGDPFF	NA	TRBV11-2	15	TRBJ2-2	NA
TGTGCCAGCAGTGCGGGGCTATATCAGCCCCAGCATTTT	CASSAGLYQPQHF	NA	TRBV6-6	13	TRBJ1-5	many
TGCACCAGCAGCTTGGAGGGGACTAGTCGCGATTACACCGGGGAGCTGTTTTTT	CTSSLEGTSRDYTGELFF	TRBD2	TRBV5-1	18	TRBJ2-2	NA
TGCAGCGTTGGCGGGACTAGCGGGAGTAGGGAGGCCCAGTACTTC	CSVGGTSGSREAQYF	TRBD2	TRBV29-1	15	TRBJ2-5	NA
TGCGTCAGCAGCTTAGCAGTGGGCGGCAATCAGCCCCAGCATTTT	CVSSLAVGGNQPQHF	NA	TRBV11-2	15	TRBJ1-5	NA
TGCGCCAGTAGCCAAGAGGAGGGGGGTATGCAGTATTTT	CASSQEEGGMQYF	NA	TRBV4-3	13	TRBJ2-3	NA
TGTGCCACACAGCGGCCGCGCATTGGGGCCAACGTCCTGACTTTC	CATQRPRIGANVLTF	NA	TRBV11-2	15	TRBJ2-6	NA
TGTGCCAGCTCACAGGAGCGGGACACTGAAGCTTTCTTT	CASSQERDTEAFF	NA	TRBV6-1	13	TRBJ1-1	NA
TGTACCAGCAGTTATCGACTAGCGGGAGACAATAAGCAGTTCTTC	CTSSYRLAGDNKQFF	TRBD2	TRBV6-1	15	TRBJ2-1	NA
TGTGCCAGCAGCCTGAAAGAGACCCAGTACTTC	CASSLKETQYF	NA	TRBV7-9	11	TRBJ2-5	medium-sized
TGTGCCAGCAGCATGGGGGGAGATAGGGGCATTTCCCTCTCTGGGGCCAGCGTCCTGACTTTT	CASSMGGDRGISLSGASVLTF	NA	TRBV11-2	21	TRBJ2-6	NA
TGTGCCAGCAGCTTAGGAGGGAATCAGCCCCAGCGTTTT	CASSLGGNQPQRF	NA	TRBV7-8	13	TRBJ1-5	NA
TGTGCCAGCAGCTTAGTGCAGGAGAACAATGAGCAGTTCTTC	CASSLVQENNEQFF	NA	TRBV11-2	14	TRBJ2-1	NA
TGTGCCCAACAGGGGTTGCGGAATGAAAAACTGTTTTTT	CAQQGLRNEKLFF	TRBD1	TRBV30	13	TRBJ1-4	many
TGTGTCAGCAGGCCAGGGGGTAGAAATCAGCCCCAGCATTTT	CVSRPGGRNQPQHF	TRBD1	TRBV28	14	TRBJ1-5	NA
TGTGTCAGTAGGGACAGTAACTATGGCTACACCTTC	CVSRDSNYGYTF	TRBD1	TRBV6-6	12	TRBJ1-2	NA
TGTGCCAGCAGTATAGCGAGAGGACTCGGCGAGCAATACTTC	CASSIARGLGEQYF	NA	TRBV6-2/TRBV6-3	14	TRBJ2-7	NA
TGTGCTAGCAGTTTAGCCCAGGGTCCTAATCATCCCCATCATTTT	CASSLAQGPNHPHHF	NA	TRBV12-3/TRBV12-4	15	TRBJ1-5	NA
TGCAACGTTCGCACTTGCGGGAGTTGGGCAGAGACCCAGTACTTC	CNVRTCGSWAETQYF	TRBD2	TRBV29-1	15	TRBJ2-5	NA
TGTACCAGCAGTGCCCCCCTATATGGTTACATCTTC	CTSSAPLYGYIF	NA	TRBV6-1	12	TRBJ1-2	NA
TGTGCCAGCGTAGCGGGAGGCCAAGAGACCCAGTACTTC	CASVAGGQETQYF	TRBD2	TRBV7-2	13	TRBJ2-5	many
TGTGCTAGCAGCTTAGGCCTGAATGCTGAAGCTTTCTTT	CASSLGLNAEAFF	NA	TRBV11-2	13	TRBJ1-1	few
TGCAGCGTTGTCTGGCAGAACAATCAACTCCAGCATTTT	CSVVWQNNQLQHF	NA	TRBV29-1	13	TRBJ1-5	NA
TGTGCCAGCAGCTTAGATGCTGGGGGCTACACCTTC	CASSLDAGGYTF	NA	TRBV7-9	12	TRBJ1-2	NA
TGTGCCAGCAGCTCGAACCTACAGGGGCGGACTGGAGCTTTCTTT	CASSSNLQGRTGAFF	TRBD1	TRBV5-6	15	TRBJ1-1	NA
TGTGTCACCAGTTCCAATACCGGGACTAGCGGGAGGGCCGGGGGTGAGCAGTTCTTC	CVTSSNTGTSGRAGGEQFF	TRBD2	TRBV24-1	19	TRBJ2-1	few
TGCGCCAGCAGCCGAGATGGCAGCCCAGCCAAAAACATTGAGTACTTC	CASSRDGSPAKNIEYF	NA	TRBV4-3	16	TRBJ2-4	NA
TGCGCCAGCGGCCAAGGGGGACTACCGTCTGAGACCCAGTACTTC	CASGQGGLPSETQYF	NA	TRBV4-3	15	TRBJ2-5	NA
TGCAGCGTTGATCCAGGGGGCGGCAATGATGAGTTCTTC	CSVDPGGGNDEFF	TRBD1	TRBV29-1	13	TRBJ2-1	NA
TGTGCCAGCTGCATAGGACAGGGAGGATACACCGGGGAGCCGTTTTTT	CASCIGQGGYTGEPFF	TRBD1	TRBV7-8	16	TRBJ2-2	NA
TGTGCCAGCAGCTGGGACGCCCCGGGACTAGCGAACACCGGGGAGCTGTCTTTT	CASSWDAPGLANTGELSF	TRBD2	TRBV11-2	18	TRBJ2-2	NA